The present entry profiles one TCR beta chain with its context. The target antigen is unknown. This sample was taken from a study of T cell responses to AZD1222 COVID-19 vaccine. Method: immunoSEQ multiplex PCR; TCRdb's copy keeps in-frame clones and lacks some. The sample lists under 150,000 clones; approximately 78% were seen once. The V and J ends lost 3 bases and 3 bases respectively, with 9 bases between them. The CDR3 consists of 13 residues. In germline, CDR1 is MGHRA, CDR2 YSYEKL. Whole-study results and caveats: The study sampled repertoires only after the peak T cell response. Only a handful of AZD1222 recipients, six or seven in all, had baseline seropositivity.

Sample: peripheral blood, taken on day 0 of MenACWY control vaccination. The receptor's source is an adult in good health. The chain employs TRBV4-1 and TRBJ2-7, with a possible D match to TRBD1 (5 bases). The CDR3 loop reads CASSQTDYYEQYF. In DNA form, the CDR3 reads TGCGCCAGCAGCCAGACAGATTACTACGAGCAGTACTTC.